Included here is one T cell receptor beta chain sequence, with context. Its antigen is still unknown. This sample is drawn from a study of long-term antiretroviral therapy in people with HIV. The CDR3 is 14 residues long. Germline V gene lookup returns CDR1 MGHRA and CDR2 YSYEKL. V was clipped by 1 base and J by 10 bases, with 13 bases between them. Held in samples before DNA extraction were roughly 0.85-11 million cryopreserved PBMC. The run of the v3.0 immunoSEQ assay was at survey level. This table comes from immunoSEQ multiplex PCR, and its TCRdb copy is limited to in-frame clones, with some not included. This table has about 20,000 clones, 60% to 85% appearing once. Study-wide points: Specimen acquisition occurred between the mid-2000s and the late 2010s, potentially under older ART regimens.

V gene TRBV4-1 combines with J gene TRBJ1-4, with D possibly TRBD1 on 6 matching bases. Sequencing was performed on unsorted PBMCs, taken 2.9 years after starting antiretroviral therapy. The receptor comes from a woman aged 25 to 39 with HIV. CDR3 in amino acids: CASSQGVQGRKLFF. CDR3 sequence (DNA): TGCGCCAGCAGCCAAGGGGTTCAGGGGCGAAAACTGTTTTTT.